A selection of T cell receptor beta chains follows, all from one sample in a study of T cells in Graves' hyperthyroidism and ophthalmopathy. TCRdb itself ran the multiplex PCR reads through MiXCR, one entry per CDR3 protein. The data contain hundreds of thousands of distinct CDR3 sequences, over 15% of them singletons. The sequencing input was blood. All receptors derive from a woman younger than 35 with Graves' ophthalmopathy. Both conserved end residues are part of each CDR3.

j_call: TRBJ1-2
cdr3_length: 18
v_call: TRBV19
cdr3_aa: CASSTILGTWREDYGYTF

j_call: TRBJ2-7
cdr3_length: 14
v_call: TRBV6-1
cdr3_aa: CASRPWADSYEQYF

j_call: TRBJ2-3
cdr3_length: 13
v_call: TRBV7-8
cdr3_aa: CASSLGGADTQYF

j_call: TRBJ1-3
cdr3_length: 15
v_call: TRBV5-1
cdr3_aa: CASRREIGSGNTIYF

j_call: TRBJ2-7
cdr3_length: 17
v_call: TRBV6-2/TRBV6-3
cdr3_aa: CASSYSTGIAPSYEQYF

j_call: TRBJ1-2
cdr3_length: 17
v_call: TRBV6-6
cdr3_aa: CASSYSGGRSSNDGYTF

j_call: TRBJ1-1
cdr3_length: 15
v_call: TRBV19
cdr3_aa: CASSILWGMNTEAFF

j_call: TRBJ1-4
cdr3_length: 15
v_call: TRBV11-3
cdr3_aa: CASTFRRAKNEKLFF

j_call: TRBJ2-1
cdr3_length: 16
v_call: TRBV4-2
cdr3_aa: CASSQALGIDYNEQFF

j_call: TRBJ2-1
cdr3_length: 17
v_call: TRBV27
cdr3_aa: CASSLNLQGLSYNEQFF

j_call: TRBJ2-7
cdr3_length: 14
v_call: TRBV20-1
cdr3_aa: CSALDRVQTYEQYF

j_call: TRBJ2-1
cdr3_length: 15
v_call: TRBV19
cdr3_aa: CASSIQGIAPDEQFF

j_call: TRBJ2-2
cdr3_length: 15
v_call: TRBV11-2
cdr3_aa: CASSVDRVTTGELFF

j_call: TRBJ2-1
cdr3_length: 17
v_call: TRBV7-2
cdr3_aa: CASSLAVPRGSYNEQFF

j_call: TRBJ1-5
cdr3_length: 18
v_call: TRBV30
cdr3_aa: CAWSHPGQGAQSNQPQHF

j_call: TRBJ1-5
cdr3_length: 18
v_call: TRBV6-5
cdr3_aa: CASSYSFRGGYSNQPQHF

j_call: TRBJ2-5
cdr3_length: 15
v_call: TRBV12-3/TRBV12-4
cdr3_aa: CASSPRDPPGETQYF

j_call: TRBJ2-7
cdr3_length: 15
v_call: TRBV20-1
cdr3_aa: CSALGQVYPTYEQYF

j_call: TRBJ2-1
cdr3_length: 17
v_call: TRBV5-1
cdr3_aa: CASSWRVAGNSYNEQFF

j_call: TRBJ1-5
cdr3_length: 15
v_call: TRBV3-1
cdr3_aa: CASSLGQASNQPQHF

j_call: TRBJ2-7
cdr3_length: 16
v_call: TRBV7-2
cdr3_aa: CASSLEGTSGRYEQYF

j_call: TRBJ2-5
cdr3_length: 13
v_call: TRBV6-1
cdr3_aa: CASRRGSWETQYF

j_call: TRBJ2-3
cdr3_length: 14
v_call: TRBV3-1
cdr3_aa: CASKRTGTTDTQYF

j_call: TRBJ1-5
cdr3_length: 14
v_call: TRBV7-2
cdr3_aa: CASSLEPGNQPQHF

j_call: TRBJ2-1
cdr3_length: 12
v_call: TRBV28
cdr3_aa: CASRAGGAEQFF

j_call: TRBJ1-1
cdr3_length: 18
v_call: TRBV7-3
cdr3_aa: CASSVMGQVTGVGTEAFF

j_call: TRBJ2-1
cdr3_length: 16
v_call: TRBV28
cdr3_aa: CASGYEGPPGFNEQFF

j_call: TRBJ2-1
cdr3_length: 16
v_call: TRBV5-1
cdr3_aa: CASSLHLAGGYNEQFF

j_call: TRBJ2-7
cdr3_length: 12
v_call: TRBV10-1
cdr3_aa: CASSESFYEQYF

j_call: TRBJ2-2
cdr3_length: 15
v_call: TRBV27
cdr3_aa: CASSSSRGYTGELFF

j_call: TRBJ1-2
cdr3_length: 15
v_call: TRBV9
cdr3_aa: CASRPGQGAYYGYTF

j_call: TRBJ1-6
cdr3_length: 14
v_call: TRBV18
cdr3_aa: CASSPQGGNSPLHF

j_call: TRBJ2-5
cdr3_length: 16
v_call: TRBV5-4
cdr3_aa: CVSSSGEREGRETQYF

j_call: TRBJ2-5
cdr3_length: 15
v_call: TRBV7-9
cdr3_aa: CASSTRITERETQYF

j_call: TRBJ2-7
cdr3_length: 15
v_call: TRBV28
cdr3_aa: CASSSLGTGRNEQYF

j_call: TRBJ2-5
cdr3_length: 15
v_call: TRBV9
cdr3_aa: CASGKQGHPQETQYF

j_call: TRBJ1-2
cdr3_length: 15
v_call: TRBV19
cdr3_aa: CASSTSQGQGLGYTF

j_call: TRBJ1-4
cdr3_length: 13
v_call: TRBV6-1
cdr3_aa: CASSEEGTDKLFF